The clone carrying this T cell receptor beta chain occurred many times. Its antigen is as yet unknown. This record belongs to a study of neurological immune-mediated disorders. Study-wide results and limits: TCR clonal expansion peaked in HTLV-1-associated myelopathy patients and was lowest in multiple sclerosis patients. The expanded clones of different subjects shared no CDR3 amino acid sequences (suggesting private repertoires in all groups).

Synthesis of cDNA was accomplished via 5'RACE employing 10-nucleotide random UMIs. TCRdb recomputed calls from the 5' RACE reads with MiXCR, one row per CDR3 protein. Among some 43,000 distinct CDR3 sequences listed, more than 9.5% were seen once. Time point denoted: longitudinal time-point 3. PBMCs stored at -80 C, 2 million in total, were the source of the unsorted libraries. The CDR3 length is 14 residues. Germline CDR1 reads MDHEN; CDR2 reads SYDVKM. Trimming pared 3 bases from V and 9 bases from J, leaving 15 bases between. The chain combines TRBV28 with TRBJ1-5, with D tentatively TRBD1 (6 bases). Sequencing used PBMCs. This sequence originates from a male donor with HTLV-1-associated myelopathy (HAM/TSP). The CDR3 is CASSLLRGGGPQHF. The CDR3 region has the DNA TGTGCCAGCAGTTTGCTTAGAGGGGGGGGGCCCCAGCATTTT.